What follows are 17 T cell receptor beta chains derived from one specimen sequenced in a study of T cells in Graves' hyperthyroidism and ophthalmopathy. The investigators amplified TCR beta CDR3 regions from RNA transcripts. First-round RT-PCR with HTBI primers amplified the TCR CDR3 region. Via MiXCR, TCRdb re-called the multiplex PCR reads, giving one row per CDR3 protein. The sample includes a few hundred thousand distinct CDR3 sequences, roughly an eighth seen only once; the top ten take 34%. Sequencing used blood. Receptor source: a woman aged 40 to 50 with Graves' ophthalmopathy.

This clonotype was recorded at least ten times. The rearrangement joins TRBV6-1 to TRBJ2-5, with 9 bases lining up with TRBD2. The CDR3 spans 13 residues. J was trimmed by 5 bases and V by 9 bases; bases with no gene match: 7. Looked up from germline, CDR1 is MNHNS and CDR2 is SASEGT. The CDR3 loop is CASVSGGRETQYF. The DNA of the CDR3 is TGTGCCAGTGTTAGCGGGGGTAGGGAGACCCAGTACTTC.

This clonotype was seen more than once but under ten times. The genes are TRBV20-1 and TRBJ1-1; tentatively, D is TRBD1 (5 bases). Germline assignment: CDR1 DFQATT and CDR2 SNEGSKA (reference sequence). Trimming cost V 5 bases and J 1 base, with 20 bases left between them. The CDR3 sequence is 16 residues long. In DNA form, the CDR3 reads TGCAGTGCTGGTAGACGGGGCATCTACAAGAACACTGAAGCTTTCTTT. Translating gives CSAGRRGIYKNTEAFF.

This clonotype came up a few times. The CDR3 sequence is CSAMGVFGNTEAFF. The CDR3 DNA is TGCAGTGCTATGGGAGTCTTCGGGAACACTGAAGCTTTCTTT. V gene TRBV20-1 combines with J gene TRBJ1-1; D ambiguous. This CDR3 has 14 amino acids. V lost 4 bases to trimming and J lost 1 base, with 13 bases between them. Germline V gene data show CDR1 as DFQATT and CDR2 as SNEGSKA (reference sequence).

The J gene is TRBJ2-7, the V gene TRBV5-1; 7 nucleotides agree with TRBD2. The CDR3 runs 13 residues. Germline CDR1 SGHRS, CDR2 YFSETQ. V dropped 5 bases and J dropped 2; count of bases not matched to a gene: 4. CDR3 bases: TGCGCCAGCAGTGGGGAGGGCCCCTACGAGCAGTACTTC. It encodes CASSGEGPYEQYF.

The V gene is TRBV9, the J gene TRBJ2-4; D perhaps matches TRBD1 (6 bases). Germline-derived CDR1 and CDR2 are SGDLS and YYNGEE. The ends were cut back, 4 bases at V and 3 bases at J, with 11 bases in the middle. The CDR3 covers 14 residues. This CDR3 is CASSFGQSKNIQYF. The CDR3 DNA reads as TGTGCCAGCAGCTTCGGACAGAGCAAAAACATTCAGTACTTC.

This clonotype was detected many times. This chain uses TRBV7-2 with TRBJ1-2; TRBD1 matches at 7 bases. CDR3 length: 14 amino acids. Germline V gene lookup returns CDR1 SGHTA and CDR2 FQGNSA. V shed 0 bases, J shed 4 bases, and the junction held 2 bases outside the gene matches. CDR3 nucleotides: TGTGCCAGCAGCTTAGCGCGGGACAGCTATGGCTACACCTTC. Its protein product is CASSLARDSYGYTF.

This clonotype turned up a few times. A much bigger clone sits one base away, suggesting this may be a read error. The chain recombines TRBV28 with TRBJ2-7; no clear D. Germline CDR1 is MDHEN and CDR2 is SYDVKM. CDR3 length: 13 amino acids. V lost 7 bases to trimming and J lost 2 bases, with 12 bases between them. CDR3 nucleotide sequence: TGTGCCAGCAACCCATATTACCCCTACGAGCAGTACTTC. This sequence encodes CASNPYYPYEQYF.

The CDR3 loop is CSAGKQGREQYF. The DNA of the CDR3 is TGCAGTGCTGGGAAACAGGGCCGCGAGCAGTACTTC. The rearrangement joins TRBV20-1 to TRBJ2-7; weak D call: TRBD1 (6 bases). CDR3 length: 12 residues. Germline V gene lookup returns CDR1 DFQATT and CDR2 SNEGSKA (reference sequence). V was pared by 5 bases and J by 6 bases, with 14 bases between.

The CDR3 sequence is CASRSTATDTQYF. The CDR3 DNA reads as TGTGCCAGCAGGTCGACAGCTACAGATACGCAGTATTTT. The rearrangement links TRBV7-9 to TRBJ2-3; maybe TRBD1 (5 bases). Germline lookup yields CDR1 SEHNR and CDR2 FQNEAQ (reference sequence). V was shortened by 6 bases and J by 3 bases, with 10 bases between the two germline ends. The length of the CDR3 is 13 residues.

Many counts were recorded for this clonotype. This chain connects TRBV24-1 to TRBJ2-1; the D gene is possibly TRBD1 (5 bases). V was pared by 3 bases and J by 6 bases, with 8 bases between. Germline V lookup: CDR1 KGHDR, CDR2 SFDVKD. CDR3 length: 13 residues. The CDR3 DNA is TGTGCCACCAGTGATCCGCAGGGCAATGAGCAGTTCTTC. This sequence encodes CATSDPQGNEQFF.

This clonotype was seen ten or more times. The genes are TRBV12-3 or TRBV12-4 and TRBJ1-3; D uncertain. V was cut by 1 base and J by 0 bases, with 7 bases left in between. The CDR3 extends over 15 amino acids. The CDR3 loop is CASSLVGSSGNTIYF. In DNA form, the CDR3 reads TGTGCCAGCAGTTTAGTTGGAAGCTCTGGAAACACCATATATTTT.

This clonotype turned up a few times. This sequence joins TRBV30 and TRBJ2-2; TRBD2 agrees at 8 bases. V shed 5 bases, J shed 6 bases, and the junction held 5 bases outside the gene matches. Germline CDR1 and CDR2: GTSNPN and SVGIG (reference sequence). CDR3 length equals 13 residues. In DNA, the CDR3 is TGTGCCTGGCGTTCGACTAGCGCCGGGGAGCTGTTTTTT. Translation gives CAWRSTSAGELFF. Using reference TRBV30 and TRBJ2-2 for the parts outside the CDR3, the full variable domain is SQTIHQWPATLVQPVGSPLSLECTVEGTSNPNLYWYRQAAGRGLQLLFYSVGIGQISSEVPQNLSASRPQDRQFILSSKKLLLSDSGFYLCAWRSTSAGELFFGEGSRLTVL.

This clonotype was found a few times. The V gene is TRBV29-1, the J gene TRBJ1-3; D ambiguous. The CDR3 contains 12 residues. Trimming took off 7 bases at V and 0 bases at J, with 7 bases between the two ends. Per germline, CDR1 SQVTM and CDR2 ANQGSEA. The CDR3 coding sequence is TGCAGCGCATCCAGCTCTGGAAACACCATATATTTT. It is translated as CSASSSGNTIYF.

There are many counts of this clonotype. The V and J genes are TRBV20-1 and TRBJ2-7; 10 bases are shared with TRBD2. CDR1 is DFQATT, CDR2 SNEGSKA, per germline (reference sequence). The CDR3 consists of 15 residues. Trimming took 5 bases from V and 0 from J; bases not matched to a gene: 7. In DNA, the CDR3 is TGCAGTGCTCGAAAGACTAGCGGGCCCTCCTACGAGCAGTACTTC. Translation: CSARKTSGPSYEQYF.

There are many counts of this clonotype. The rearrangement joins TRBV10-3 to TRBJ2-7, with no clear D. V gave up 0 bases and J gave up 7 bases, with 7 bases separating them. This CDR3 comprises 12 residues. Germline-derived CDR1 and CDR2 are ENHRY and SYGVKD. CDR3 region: CAISESAREQYF. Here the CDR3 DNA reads TGTGCCATCAGTGAGTCTGCTAGGGAGCAGTACTTC.

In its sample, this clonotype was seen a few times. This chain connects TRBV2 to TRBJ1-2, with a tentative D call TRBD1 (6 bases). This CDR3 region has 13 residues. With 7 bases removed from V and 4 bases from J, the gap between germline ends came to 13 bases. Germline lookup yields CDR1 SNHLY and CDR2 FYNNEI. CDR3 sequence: CASNRRGAYGYTF. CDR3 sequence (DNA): TGTGCCAGCAATCGACGGGGGGCCTATGGCTACACCTTC.

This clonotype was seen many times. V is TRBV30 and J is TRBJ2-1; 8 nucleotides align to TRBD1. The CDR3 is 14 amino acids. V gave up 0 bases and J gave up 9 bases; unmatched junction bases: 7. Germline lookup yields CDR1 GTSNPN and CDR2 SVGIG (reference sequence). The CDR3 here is CAWSVLDRASEQFF. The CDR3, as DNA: TGTGCCTGGAGTGTCCTGGACAGGGCTAGTGAGCAGTTCTTC.